This T cell receptor beta chain was profiled in a study of blood T cell repertoires in COVID-19. Study background: In each case, the material was cDNA or gDNA derived from T cells, B-cell-depleted T cells, or PBMCs.

In the study's own analysis: Researchers report that nucleated cell counts were estimated from reference gene primer amplification. The table came from immunoSEQ multiplex PCR; TCRdb's copy has only in-frame clones and leaves some out. V, J and clone size derive from that table, while D and trimming were established from the DNA sequence. The table has 370,000 or so clones, over 65% seen once. Germline lookup yields CDR1 MDHEN and CDR2 SYDVKM. This CDR3 has 15 amino acids. Trimming took 6 bases from V and 9 from J; bases not matched to a gene: 13. The specimen was peripheral blood. This sequence was found in a human donor with acute or convalescent COVID-19. The donor label of this sample is uncertain. The J gene is TRBJ1-5, the V gene TRBV28, with TRBD1 identical over 8 bases. DNA of the CDR3: TGTGCCAGCAGCCCGCCTGGGACAGGACGACCGCCCCAGCATTTT. Its protein is CASSPPGTGRPPQHF.